This T cell receptor (beta chain) originates from a study of shared clonotypes between healthy human individuals. Study findings and constraints: Compared with clonotypes that all four donors shared, non-shared clonotypes had lower generation probabilities.

From germline, CDR1 is SEHNR and CDR2 FQNEAQ (reference sequence). The CDR3 consists of 15 residues. V shed 6 bases, J shed 1 base, and the junction held 5 bases outside the gene matches. Turning to this clone: Its specificity is not known.

Sequenced by immunoSEQ multiplex PCR; TCRdb stores in-frame clones only, minus some. The repertoire holds around 1.9 million clones, with roughly 91% as singletons. Naive CD8 isolation took CD45RO-negative cells positively selected for CCR7 and excluded terminally differentiated effector memory CD45RA+ cells. Sample: naive CD8+ T cells from PBMCs. The genes are TRBV7-9 and TRBJ2-2, with 7 nucleotides matching TRBD1. This clonotype was obtained from a young man in good health. Some clones in this sample may be carry-over from other donors' samples. Here the CDR3 reads CASRLRTGNTGELFF. The CDR3 nucleotides are TGTGCCAGCAGATTAAGGACAGGGAACACCGGGGAGCTGTTTTTT.